This TCR beta chain was obtained from a study of cytomegalovirus exposure and HLA in healthy donors. General study results and limits: The study recorded 150 to 200 TCR beta chains that were cytomegalovirus-associated. The dataset shows that most TCR sequences were rare, while some public TCRs occurred in many donors. Testing in vitro showed a few CMV-associated chains specific for CMV antigens.

This clone was seen a handful of times. The target antigen is unknown. This table comes from immunoSEQ multiplex PCR, and its TCRdb copy is limited to in-frame clones, with some not included. The data hold 70,000 or so clones, with roughly 94% observed a single time. The CDR3 spans 13 residues. With 4 bases clipped from V and 5 bases from J, the junction kept 4 bases outside the gene matches. Germline values: CDR1 WSHSY, CDR2 SAAADI. Material for sequencing was PBMCs. The receptor comes from a woman aged 18-29 years in good health and CMV-seropositive. V gene TRBV10-2 combines with J gene TRBJ1-1; 7 bases are shared with TRBD1. CDR3: CASSGTGVTEAFF. The CDR3 DNA reads as TGCGCCAGCAGTGGTACAGGGGTGACTGAAGCTTTCTTT.